One sample yielded the 10 T cell receptor beta chains listed below, sequenced in a study of blood T cell repertoires in COVID-19. The table came from immunoSEQ multiplex PCR; TCRdb's copy has only in-frame clones and leaves some out. The repertoire holds 9,500 to 10,000 clones, with 80% to 90% as singletons. The material sequenced was peripheral blood. Every receptor here comes from a man in his 60s with active COVID-19.

This clone was recorded a few times. The chain is built from TRBV5-6 and TRBJ2-3, with a weak D call TRBD2 (7 bases). There are 16 residues in the CDR3. CDR1 is SGHDT and CDR2 is YYEEEE in the germline V gene. Trimming took 4 bases from V and 0 from J, leaving 15 bases between them. CDR3 bases: TGTGCCAGCAGCCGCGGTCGGGGGGCGAGCACAGATACGCAGTATTTT. Translated: CASSRGRGASTDTQYF.

In this sample, this clone turned up once. The chain joins TRBV14 to TRBJ2-1; 11 bases line up with TRBD2. With V trimmed by 1 base and J by 10 bases, 3 bases remained unmatched. Germline CDR1 reads SGHDN; CDR2 reads FVKESK. This CDR3 spans 14 amino acids. CDR3 sequence reads: CASSQVIAGGEQFF. In DNA, the CDR3 is TGTGCCAGCAGCCAAGTAATAGCGGGAGGGGAGCAGTTCTTC.

This rearrangement joins TRBV2 to TRBJ2-2, with a weak D call TRBD1 (5 bases). The CDR3 length is 15 residues. The V and J ends lost 7 bases and 1 base respectively, with 13 bases between them. Per germline, CDR1 SNHLY and CDR2 FYNNEI. The CDR3 nucleotides read TGTGCCAGCATGAGAGGACACATGAACACCGGGGAGCTGTTTTTT. It yields the protein CASMRGHMNTGELFF.

The rearrangement links TRBV15 to TRBJ2-7; D unclear. V dropped 0 bases and J dropped 8 bases, with 11 bases sitting between them. The germline V gene encodes CDR1 LNHNV and CDR2 YYDKDF (reference sequence). The CDR3 contains 13 residues. CDR3 in DNA: TGTGCCACCAGCAGAGATCGAGTGGGCCAGCAGTACTTC. It yields the protein CATSRDRVGQQYF.

The chain employs TRBV15 and TRBJ1-4; maybe TRBD1 (6 bases). Per the germline V gene, CDR1 is LNHNV and CDR2 is YYDKDF (reference sequence). Trimming cost V 3 bases and J 1 base, with 9 bases left between them. This CDR3 is built from 15 residues. In DNA form, the CDR3 reads TGTGCCACCAGCAGTGGACAGCTAACTAATGAAAAACTGTTTTTT. Residues: CATSSGQLTNEKLFF.

This chain connects TRBV5-1 to TRBJ2-5; D might be TRBD2 (5 bases). The CDR3 consists of 14 residues. The germline CDR1 and CDR2 sequences are SGHRS and YFSETQ. The V end lost 0 bases, the J end lost 1 base, and 7 bases lay between the germline ends. The CDR3 loop reads CASSLAGSQETQYF. The CDR3 DNA reads as TGCGCCAGCAGCTTGGCGGGGTCCCAAGAGACCCAGTACTTC.

This clone was seen a few times. The V gene is TRBV27, the J gene TRBJ1-2; no clear D gene. Germline lookup yields CDR1 MNHEY and CDR2 SMNVEV (reference sequence). The V gene lost 2 bases and the J gene lost 1 base, with 14 bases spanning the gap. The CDR3 covers 16 residues. The CDR3, as DNA: TGTGCCAGCAGTTTAACCCCGAGAGGAATTAACTATGGCTACACCTTC. Its translation: CASSLTPRGINYGYTF.

This clone has a handful of counts. The chain recombines TRBV3-1 (or the pseudogene TRBV3-2) with TRBJ2-5; D is perhaps TRBD2 (6 bases). Germline V gene lookup returns CDR1 LGHDT and CDR2 YNNKEL (reference sequence). The CDR3 length is 16 residues. Trimming took 2 bases from V and 5 from J, leaving 18 bases between them. CDR3 sequence reads: CASSQWDLGQDETQYF. The CDR3 region has the DNA TGTGCCAGCAGCCAATGGGACTTGGGGCAGGACGAGACCCAGTACTTC.

Here the CDR3 reads CASSLDRAHGYTF. The CDR3, as DNA: TGTGCCAGCAGCCTTGACAGGGCCCATGGCTACACCTTC. V usage is TRBV6-6 and J usage is TRBJ1-2, with 7 bases aligning to TRBD1. Germline lookup yields CDR1 MNHNY and CDR2 SVGAGI (reference sequence). V was pared by 6 bases and J by 6 bases, with 7 bases of the junction left unmatched. This CDR3 comprises 13 residues.

The V gene is TRBV10-3, the J gene TRBJ1-1; D might be TRBD1 (5 bases). Trimming cost V 4 bases and J 1 base, with 10 bases left between them. The length of the CDR3 is 14 residues. Germline assignment: CDR1 ENHRY and CDR2 SYGVKD. CDR3 sequence: CAISVGPGNTEAFF. Written as DNA, the CDR3 is TGTGCCATCAGTGTGGGGCCTGGGAACACTGAAGCTTTCTTT.